This T cell receptor (beta chain) emerged from a study of blood T cell repertoires in COVID-19. Study overall: Samples representing acute and convalescent COVID-19 were sourced from the United States, Italy and Spain. Sample material is recorded as cDNA or gDNA derived from T cells, B-cell-depleted T cells, or PBMCs.

Source study methods: Researchers report that nucleated cell counts were estimated from reference gene primer amplification. TCRdb keeps only in-frame clones here, not all; method: immunoSEQ multiplex PCR. The V and J calls and clone size come from that table; D and trimming were worked out from the DNA. The repertoire holds about 23,000 clones, with around 90% as singletons. V gave up 0 bases and J gave up 10 bases, with 11 bases separating them. Germline values: CDR1 SGHRS, CDR2 YFSETQ. This CDR3 is built from 13 residues. This receptor was obtained from a human donor in a cohort sampled during active COVID-19. The sample consisted of peripheral blood. The chain links TRBV5-1 to TRBJ2-1; TRBD1 is a possible D gene (6 bases). This CDR3 reads CASSLEGTQEQFF. CDR3 nucleotides: TGCGCCAGCAGCTTGGAAGGGACACAAGAGCAGTTCTTC.